Listed here are 9 T cell receptor beta chains from one sample, sequenced in a study of PD-L1 blockade in urothelial cancer. Some clones are missing from TCRdb's copy, which holds only in-frame ones; the method was immunoSEQ multiplex PCR. The data contain 70,000 or so clones, around four fifths of them singletons. The source was PBMCs, collected around atezolizumab (anti-PD-L1) treatment. The receptors come from a man aged 70 or older with urothelial cancer.

The chain combines TRBV5-1 with TRBJ2-3, with D unclear. CDR1 SGHRS and CDR2 YFSETQ come from the germline V gene. V lost 7 bases, J lost 6 bases, and 18 bases lay in between. The CDR3 is 14 residues long. In DNA, the CDR3 is TGCGCCAGCCGAAGGAAGGAGAATGGGGATACGCAGTATTTT. This gives the protein CASRRKENGDTQYF.

This clone appeared once. The gene calls are TRBV5-6 and TRBJ2-4; no definite D call. CDR3 length equals 14 residues. Deletions cut 4 bases from V and 5 bases from J, with 13 bases between. Per the germline V gene, CDR1 is SGHDT and CDR2 is YYEEEE. The CDR3 protein is CASSPRGRENIQYF. In DNA form, the CDR3 reads TGTGCCAGCAGCCCGAGAGGCCGGGAAAACATTCAGTACTTC.

The V gene is TRBV29-1, the J gene TRBJ1-2; 8 nucleotides line up with TRBD1. This CDR3 has 13 amino acids. Unmatched junction bases numbered 9, after V lost 5 bases and J lost 7 bases. Germline V gene sequence: CDR1 SQVTM, CDR2 ANQGSEA. DNA of the CDR3: TGCAGCGTTACTCAGGGGGCGCGATCTGGCTACACCTTC. It yields the protein CSVTQGARSGYTF.

The gene calls are TRBV28 and TRBJ2-7; TRBD1 aligns across 9 bases. The CDR3 totals 15 residues. The V and J ends lost 5 bases and 4 bases, in that order; junction bases with no gene match: 9. The germline V gene encodes CDR1 MDHEN and CDR2 SYDVKM. CDR3: CASSGTGGSPYEQYF. DNA of the CDR3: TGTGCCAGCAGTGGTACAGGGGGCAGCCCTTACGAGCAGTACTTC.

Only a few counts were recorded for this clone. This sequence joins TRBV29-1 and TRBJ2-7; TRBD1 agrees at 7 bases. Germline CDR1 and CDR2: SQVTM and ANQGSEA. The CDR3 sequence is 11 residues long. J was trimmed by 5 bases and V by 7 bases; bases with no gene match: 5. CDR3 region: CSAGQVDEQYF. As DNA, the CDR3 is TGCAGCGCCGGACAGGTTGACGAGCAGTACTTC.

In this sample, this clone turned up once. The chain combines TRBV5-8 with TRBJ2-7, with TRBD2 identical over 8 bases. Germline CDR1 and CDR2: SGHTS and YDEGEE. The CDR3 has 14 amino acids. V trimming: 2 bases; J trimming: 6 bases; junction bases outside the gene matches: 7. CDR3 DNA: TGTGCCAGCAGCTTAGCGGGAGTCGTGGTCGAGCAGTACTTC. Amino acids: CASSLAGVVVEQYF.

This clone was seen a handful of times. This CDR3 is CASSLSRGFGNEQYF. CDR3 in DNA: TGTGCCAGCAGTTTATCTCGGGGATTCGGTAACGAGCAGTACTTC. The V and J genes are TRBV27 and TRBJ2-7; weak D call: TRBD2 (5 bases). Germline V gene sequence: CDR1 MNHEY, CDR2 SMNVEV (reference sequence). The CDR3 runs 15 residues. Trimming took 0 bases from V and 5 from J, leaving 14 bases between them.

The chain carries TRBV27 and TRBJ2-5; 11 nucleotides agree with TRBD2. The J segment lost 5 bases and the V segment lost 3 bases, leaving 8 bases of the junction unmatched. The germline gives CDR1 MNHEY, CDR2 SMNVEV (reference sequence). The CDR3 spans 16 residues. The CDR3 nucleotides are TGTGCCAGCAGTTTTTCGGGACTAGCGGTCCGGGAGACCCAGTACTTC. It encodes CASSFSGLAVRETQYF.

In DNA form, the CDR3 reads TGTGCCAGCAGTGAAATTCTAGCGGGAGGGTCAGATACGCAGTATTTT. It codes for CASSEILAGGSDTQYF. The chain couples TRBV6-1 to TRBJ2-3; 12 bases are a match to TRBD2. Germline loops: CDR1 MNHNS, CDR2 SASEGT. The V segment lost 2 bases and the J segment 4 bases; nucleotides outside the gene matches: 4. The CDR3 runs 16 residues.